Shown below are 7 T cell receptor beta chains from a single sample sequenced in a study of blood T cells in healthy people across ages. Primers used in a second PCR of roughly 6 to 12 cycles were a sample-barcoded 5' primer and a J-beta primer mix. TCRdb used MiXCR to reprocess the 5' RACE reads, holding one entry per CDR3 protein. The repertoire holds about 1.6 million distinct CDR3 sequences, with roughly 32% as singletons. Sequencing was done on a sample of blood. These receptor sequences come from a woman in her thirties in good health.

V gene TRBV12-3 or TRBV12-4 combines with J gene TRBJ1-4; no definite D call. This CDR3 is built from 13 residues. Trimming took off 10 bases at V and 0 bases at J, with 9 bases between the two ends. The DNA of the CDR3 is TGTGCCAAACGATGGGCAACTAATGAAAAACTGTTTTTT. Translation gives CAKRWATNEKLFF.

The chain links TRBV5-1 to TRBJ2-2; maybe TRBD2 (5 bases). The CDR3 consists of 15 residues. The V and J ends lost 1 base and 4 bases respectively, with 11 bases between them. Looked up from germline, CDR1 is SGHRS and CDR2 is YFSETQ. CDR3 sequence: CASSLNTAGTGELFF. The DNA for the CDR3 is TGCGCCAGCAGCTTGAACACCGCGGGCACCGGGGAGCTGTTTTTT.

The chain carries TRBV7-2 and TRBJ2-2; 7 nucleotides line up with TRBD2. Trimming took 4 bases from V and 6 from J; bases not matched to a gene: 2. Germline V gene data show CDR1 as SGHTA and CDR2 as FQGNSA. This CDR3 spans 13 amino acids. CDR3 loop: CASSSLAPGELFF. The DNA for the CDR3 is TGTGCCAGCAGCTCACTAGCGCCCGGGGAGCTGTTTTTT.

The chain couples TRBV19 to TRBJ2-7, with D perhaps TRBD1 or TRBD2 (6 bases each). CDR1 and CDR2 from the germline V gene are LNHDA and SQIVND (reference sequence). V shed 3 bases and J shed 3 bases, with 18 bases lying between them. This CDR3 spans 16 amino acids. CDR3 loop: CASSISEGGPNYEQYF. The DNA for the CDR3 is TGTGCCAGTAGTATTTCGGAGGGGGGCCCCAACTACGAGCAGTACTTC.

This clonotype came up a few times. The V call is TRBV15, the J call TRBJ2-3, with D unresolved. This CDR3 is 13 amino acids long. V was cut by 3 bases and J by 0 bases, with 4 bases left in between. Germline V gives CDR1 LNHNV, CDR2 YYDKDF (reference sequence). CDR3 amino acids: CATSSASTDTQYF. CDR3 bases: TGTGCCACCAGCAGCGCTAGCACAGATACGCAGTATTTT.

In this sample, this clonotype turned up a few times. The V gene is TRBV29-1, the J gene TRBJ2-4, with D possibly being TRBD2 (6 bases). The J call may be wrong; the DNA end is better matched by TRBJ2-7. Germline V lookup: CDR1 SQVTM, CDR2 ANQGSEA. The CDR3 covers 16 residues. This CDR3 reads CSVEDGGRHQSYEQYF. CDR3 nucleotides: TGCAGCGTTGAAGATGGGGGGAGACACCAATCCTACGAGCAGTACTTC.

This clonotype has only a few counts. The rearrangement joins TRBV4-1 to TRBJ2-7; TRBD1 aligns across 7 bases. CDR1 and CDR2 (germline): MGHRA, YSYEKL. Losses at the gene ends were 5 bases for V and 0 bases for J; bases not matched to a gene: 7. The CDR3 runs to 15 residues. CDR3 sequence (DNA): TGCGCCAGCAGCAACCGACAGGGCCTCTCCTACGAGCAGTACTTC. Translating gives CASSNRQGLSYEQYF.